A selection of T cell receptor beta chains follows, all from one sample in a study of shared clonotypes between healthy human individuals. Data came from immunoSEQ multiplex PCR; TCRdb stores just in-frame clones and leaves some out. The sample has about half a million clones, 81% seen once. The sequencing input was PBMCs. These receptors originate from a woman aged 40 to 49 in good health. Some clones in this sample may be carry-over from other donors' samples. Both conserved end residues are part of each CDR3. D genes are given only for firm matches. The listing skips clone size in some rows; elsewhere it reads once, few, many or a size class.

clone_size: NA; j_call: TRBJ2-1; v_call: TRBV27; d_call: NA; cdr3_aa: CASTTPVGEQFF; cdr3_nt: TGTGCCAGCACCACCCCGGTGGGTGAGCAGTTCTTC
clone_size: NA; j_call: TRBJ2-7; v_call: TRBV11-2; d_call: NA; cdr3_aa: CASSLDRSSGYEQYF; cdr3_nt: TGTGCCAGCAGCTTAGATCGCTCGTCCGGCTACGAGCAGTACTTC
clone_size: NA; j_call: TRBJ1-1; v_call: TRBV7-2; d_call: TRBD1; cdr3_aa: CASSVRWERGQAFF; cdr3_nt: TGTGCCAGCAGCGTCCGATGGGAGAGGGGGCAAGCTTTCTTT
clone_size: NA; j_call: TRBJ2-2; v_call: TRBV14; d_call: NA; cdr3_aa: CASSHLGLLNTGELFF; cdr3_nt: TGTGCCAGCAGCCACCTTGGGCTCCTGAACACCGGGGAGCTGTTTTTT
clone_size: once; j_call: TRBJ1-1; v_call: TRBV5-1; d_call: NA; cdr3_aa: CASSEPGLNTEAFF; cdr3_nt: TGCGCCAGCAGCGAACCCGGGCTCAACACTGAAGCTTTCTTT
clone_size: NA; j_call: TRBJ1-1; v_call: TRBV2; d_call: NA; cdr3_aa: CASSGEGTLGAFF; cdr3_nt: TGTGCCAGCAGTGGCGAGGGGACCCTTGGAGCTTTCTTT
clone_size: NA; j_call: TRBJ2-1; v_call: TRBV28; d_call: NA; cdr3_aa: CASRTWDSPYNEQFF; cdr3_nt: TGTGCCAGCAGGACCTGGGATAGTCCCTACAATGAGCAGTTCTTC
clone_size: NA; j_call: TRBJ2-7; v_call: TRBV7-2; d_call: NA; cdr3_aa: CASSFAGPPLDEQYF; cdr3_nt: TGTGCCAGCAGCTTTGCGGGGCCCCCTCTCGACGAGCAGTACTTC
clone_size: many; j_call: TRBJ2-1; v_call: TRBV1; d_call: NA; cdr3_aa: CTSSQAGGFGSYNEQFF; cdr3_nt: TGCACCAGCAGCCAAGCCGGGGGCTTTGGGTCCTACAATGAGCAGTTCTTC
clone_size: NA; j_call: TRBJ2-5; v_call: TRBV7-2; d_call: TRBD2; cdr3_aa: CASSMTSMETAQYF; cdr3_nt: TGTGCCAGCAGCATGACTAGCATGGAAACGGCCCAGTACTTC
clone_size: NA; j_call: TRBJ1-2; v_call: TRBV5-6; d_call: NA; cdr3_aa: CASEVDQGYYGYTF; cdr3_nt: TGTGCCAGCGAAGTAGACCAGGGGTACTATGGCTACACCTTC
clone_size: many; j_call: TRBJ2-7; v_call: TRBV12-2; d_call: NA; cdr3_aa: CARPGKSSYEQYF; cdr3_nt: TGTGCAAGGCCCGGGAAGAGCTCCTACGAGCAGTACTTC
clone_size: NA; j_call: TRBJ2-2; v_call: TRBV27; d_call: NA; cdr3_aa: CATSDGKGRTGELFF; cdr3_nt: TGTGCCACCTCCGATGGGAAGGGGAGGACCGGGGAGCTGTTTTTT
clone_size: NA; j_call: TRBJ2-7; v_call: TRBV29-1; d_call: NA; cdr3_aa: CSVVMGLNSEQYF; cdr3_nt: TGCAGCGTTGTTATGGGACTCAATAGCGAGCAGTACTTC
clone_size: NA; j_call: TRBJ2-2; v_call: TRBV7-3; d_call: TRBD2; cdr3_aa: CASSFRAGVGTGELFF; cdr3_nt: TGTGCCAGCAGCTTTAGAGCGGGAGTGGGGACCGGGGAGCTGTTTTTT
clone_size: NA; j_call: TRBJ1-4; v_call: TRBV30; d_call: NA; cdr3_aa: CAWSGRGRWNEKLFF; cdr3_nt: TGTGCCTGGAGTGGGCGGGGGAGGTGGAATGAAAAACTGTTTTTT
clone_size: NA; j_call: TRBJ1-4; v_call: TRBV27; d_call: NA; cdr3_aa: CASSPRGWSNEKLFF; cdr3_nt: TGTGCCAGCAGTCCGAGGGGGTGGTCTAATGAAAAACTGTTTTTT
clone_size: many; j_call: TRBJ2-7; v_call: TRBV11-2; d_call: NA; cdr3_aa: CASSPHRADLYEQYF; cdr3_nt: TGTGCCAGCAGCCCCCACCGAGCGGACCTCTACGAGCAGTACTTC
clone_size: NA; j_call: TRBJ2-7; v_call: TRBV2; d_call: TRBD2; cdr3_aa: CASRRAGLAGYEQYF; cdr3_nt: TGTGCCAGCAGAAGAGCGGGACTAGCGGGATACGAGCAGTACTTC
clone_size: NA; j_call: TRBJ2-3; v_call: TRBV28; d_call: TRBD1; cdr3_aa: CASSLDRGRSVDTQYF; cdr3_nt: TGTGCCAGCAGTTTGGACAGGGGACGGAGCGTGGATACGCAGTATTTT
clone_size: NA; j_call: TRBJ2-1; v_call: TRBV11-2; d_call: NA; cdr3_aa: CASSKERRKYNEQFF; cdr3_nt: TGTGCCAGCAGCAAAGAGAGAAGGAAGTACAATGAGCAGTTCTTC
clone_size: NA; j_call: TRBJ1-3; v_call: TRBV11-2; d_call: NA; cdr3_aa: CASSLGPSGNTIYF; cdr3_nt: TGTGCCAGCAGCTTAGGACCCTCTGGAAACACCATATATTTT
clone_size: NA; j_call: TRBJ2-5; v_call: TRBV7-2; d_call: NA; cdr3_aa: CASSIAREETQYF; cdr3_nt: TGTGCCAGCAGCATCGCGAGGGAAGAGACCCAGTACTTC
clone_size: NA; j_call: TRBJ1-2; v_call: TRBV5-6; d_call: NA; cdr3_aa: CASSLEILGNYGYTF; cdr3_nt: TGTGCCAGCAGCTTGGAGATCCTGGGAAACTATGGCTACACCTTC
clone_size: many; j_call: TRBJ2-7; v_call: TRBV6-1; d_call: TRBD2; cdr3_aa: CASLGLSDSYEQYF; cdr3_nt: TGTGCCAGCCTGGGACTATCCGACTCCTACGAGCAGTACTTC
clone_size: many; j_call: TRBJ2-7; v_call: TRBV5-6; d_call: TRBD2; cdr3_aa: CASSSPLADSYEQYF; cdr3_nt: TGTGCCAGCAGCTCGCCACTAGCGGATTCCTACGAGCAGTACTTC
clone_size: NA; j_call: TRBJ2-1; v_call: TRBV28; d_call: NA; cdr3_aa: CASSLTGAPRSWEQFF; cdr3_nt: TGTGCCAGCAGTTTAACCGGGGCCCCGCGGTCTTGGGAGCAGTTCTTC
clone_size: NA; j_call: TRBJ1-1; v_call: TRBV19; d_call: NA; cdr3_aa: CASSLLSGLNTEAFF; cdr3_nt: TGTGCCAGTAGCCTCCTATCAGGGTTGAACACTGAAGCTTTCTTT
clone_size: NA; j_call: TRBJ2-7; v_call: TRBV28; d_call: TRBD1; cdr3_aa: CASTSGQGAYEQYF; cdr3_nt: TGTGCCAGCACCTCCGGACAGGGAGCCTACGAGCAGTACTTC
clone_size: NA; j_call: TRBJ2-1; v_call: TRBV10-3; d_call: NA; cdr3_aa: CAISEPQQGYNEQFF; cdr3_nt: TGTGCCATCAGTGAGCCCCAGCAGGGCTACAATGAGCAGTTCTTC
clone_size: NA; j_call: TRBJ1-1; v_call: TRBV6-1; d_call: TRBD1; cdr3_aa: CASSPPGQGNTEAFF; cdr3_nt: TGTGCCAGCAGCCCCCCGGGACAGGGGAACACTGAAGCTTTCTTT
clone_size: NA; j_call: TRBJ1-3; v_call: TRBV18; d_call: TRBD1; cdr3_aa: CASSQDRRNTIYF; cdr3_nt: TGTGCCAGCTCACAGGACAGGAGAAACACCATATATTTT
clone_size: few; j_call: TRBJ2-7; v_call: TRBV2; d_call: NA; cdr3_aa: CASSGHSYEQYF; cdr3_nt: TGTGCCAGCAGTGGTCACTCCTACGAGCAGTACTTC
clone_size: NA; j_call: TRBJ1-5; v_call: TRBV27; d_call: TRBD1; cdr3_aa: CASRSTDRERNQPQHF; cdr3_nt: TGTGCCAGCAGGTCGACTGACAGGGAACGCAATCAGCCCCAGCATTTT
clone_size: NA; j_call: TRBJ2-1; v_call: TRBV19; d_call: TRBD1; cdr3_aa: CASRTRDSSYNEQFF; cdr3_nt: TGTGCCAGTAGGACAAGGGACAGCTCCTACAATGAGCAGTTCTTC
clone_size: NA; j_call: TRBJ2-7; v_call: TRBV5-1; d_call: TRBD2; cdr3_aa: CASIGAGTSDPYEQYF; cdr3_nt: TGCGCCAGCATTGGAGCCGGGACTAGCGACCCCTACGAGCAGTACTTC
clone_size: NA; j_call: TRBJ1-5; v_call: TRBV10-3; d_call: NA; cdr3_aa: CAISESGAHQPQHF; cdr3_nt: TGTGCCATCAGTGAGTCAGGGGCCCATCAGCCCCAGCATTTT
clone_size: NA; j_call: TRBJ2-7; v_call: TRBV1; d_call: NA; cdr3_aa: CTSSQGGSGRLYEQYF; cdr3_nt: TGCACCAGCAGCCAAGGGGGATCCGGCAGGCTATACGAGCAGTACTTC
clone_size: NA; j_call: TRBJ1-2; v_call: TRBV29-1; d_call: NA; cdr3_aa: CSVEERTGGYTF; cdr3_nt: TGCAGCGTTGAAGAACGGACGGGTGGCTACACCTTC
clone_size: NA; j_call: TRBJ1-1; v_call: TRBV7-9; d_call: TRBD1; cdr3_aa: CASSSIRGRTEAFF; cdr3_nt: TGTGCCAGCAGCTCAATAAGGGGGCGAACTGAAGCTTTCTTT
clone_size: NA; j_call: TRBJ1-2; v_call: TRBV23-1; d_call: TRBD1; cdr3_aa: CASPGTWTGQGYGYTF; cdr3_nt: TGCGCCAGCCCGGGAACTTGGACGGGACAGGGATATGGCTACACCTTC